These 11 T cell receptor beta chains originate from one sample sequenced in a study of T cell responses to AZD1222 COVID-19 vaccine. Some clones are missing from TCRdb's copy, which holds only in-frame ones; the method was immunoSEQ multiplex PCR. Of 100,000 to 120,000 clones in the sample, roughly 92% were seen once. The starting material was peripheral blood, obtained 28 days after the second AZD1222 dose. All receptors come from an adult who received the AZD1222 COVID-19 vaccine.

This chain connects TRBV5-1 to TRBJ2-4; 7 nucleotides match TRBD1. CDR3 length: 13 residues. Germline CDR1 and CDR2: SGHRS and YFSETQ. The trim removed 3 bases at V and 7 bases at J, leaving 4 bases unmatched. The CDR3, as DNA: TGCGCCAGCAGCTCCGGACAGGCGAACATTCAGTACTTC. Protein sequence: CASSSGQANIQYF.

This clone has a single count. The chain is built from TRBV7-9 and TRBJ1-3; D is uncertain. With 3 bases removed from V and 5 bases from J, the gap between germline ends came to 5 bases. CDR3 size: 12 residues. Germline assignment: CDR1 SEHNR and CDR2 FQNEAQ (reference sequence). CDR3 nucleotide sequence: TGTGCCAGCAGCTTCGGGAGAAACACCATATATTTT. It codes for CASSFGRNTIYF.

This chain links TRBV7-2 with TRBJ1-2, with 7 nucleotides matching TRBD1. The trim removed 5 bases at V and 10 bases at J, leaving 13 bases unmatched. The CDR3 contains 14 residues. From germline, CDR1 is SGHTA and CDR2 FQGNSA. CDR3 in DNA: TGTGCCAGCAGCAGAGACAGGGCGTCAGTTGACTACACCTTC. Its translation is CASSRDRASVDYTF.

The V call is TRBV27, the J call TRBJ2-7; no reliable D call. Trimming shortened V by 2 bases and J by 3 bases, and 2 bases separated the two germline ends. This CDR3 has 11 amino acids. The germline V gene encodes CDR1 MNHEY and CDR2 SMNVEV (reference sequence). CDR3: CASSLGYEQYF. The CDR3 nucleotides are TGTGCCAGCAGTTTAGGCTACGAGCAGTACTTC.

The rearrangement links TRBV7-8 to TRBJ1-1, with D possibly matching TRBD1 (5 bases). The V gene's germline CDR1 is SGHVS and CDR2 FQNEAQ. CDR3 length: 14 residues. The V end was cut by 3 bases, the J end by 6 bases, with 14 bases between. The CDR3 loop is CASSFGTPTAEAFF. CDR3 nucleotide sequence: TGTGCCAGCAGCTTCGGGACCCCCACAGCTGAAGCTTTCTTT.

The chain couples TRBV7-3 to TRBJ2-3; TRBD2 might be the D (6 bases). The V gene lost 2 bases and the J gene lost 1 base, with 13 bases spanning the gap. Germline loops: CDR1 SGHTA, CDR2 FQGTGA. This CDR3 is built from 16 residues. In nucleotides, the CDR3 is TGTGCCAGCAGCTTACGGGGGACCTCTGGCACAGATACGCAGTATTTT. It is translated as CASSLRGTSGTDTQYF.

The chain joins TRBV13 to TRBJ1-1; D might be TRBD1 (5 bases). Trimming shortened V by 2 bases and J by 7 bases, and 14 bases separated the two germline ends. The CDR3 is 14 residues long. Per germline, CDR1 PRHDT and CDR2 FYEKMQ (reference sequence). CDR3 sequence: CASSLRMGGVEAFF. In DNA form, the CDR3 reads TGTGCCAGCAGCTTAAGGATGGGAGGGGTTGAAGCTTTCTTT.

A note on this clone: Other DNA sequences in the same sample also yield this CDR3. This chain links TRBV3-1 (or the pseudogene TRBV3-2) with TRBJ2-5; TRBD2 is a possible D gene (6 bases). The CDR3 extends over 12 amino acids. V shed 3 bases and J shed 4 bases, with 6 bases lying between them. Germline V gene data show CDR1 as LGHDT and CDR2 as YNNKEL (reference sequence). The CDR3 spells CASSQGGETQYF. CDR3 DNA: TGTGCCAGCAGCCAGGGGGGAGAGACCCAGTACTTC.

The chain has TRBV7-9 and TRBJ2-5; D not resolved. Germline V gives CDR1 SEHNR, CDR2 FQNEAQ (reference sequence). V was shortened by 5 bases and J by 5 bases, with 12 bases between the two germline ends. The CDR3 is 13 residues long. Written as DNA, the CDR3 is TGTGCCAGCAGCCGTAGTGCGTCGGAGACCCAGTACTTC. This encodes CASSRSASETQYF.

J is TRBJ2-2 and V is TRBV2; 7 nucleotides match TRBD1. Germline V gives CDR1 SNHLY, CDR2 FYNNEI. This CDR3 region has 15 residues. With V trimmed by 7 bases and J by 3 bases, 8 bases remained unmatched. The CDR3 here is CASIPDRAYTGELFF. CDR3 coding DNA: TGTGCCAGCATCCCCGACAGGGCCTACACCGGGGAGCTGTTTTTT. The full variable domain, rest sourced from reference TRBV2 and TRBJ2-2, is EPEVTQTPSHQVTQMGQEVILRCVPISNHLYFYWYRQILGQKVEFLVSFYNNEISEKSEIFDDQFSVERPDGSNFTLKIRSTKLEDSAMYFCASIPDRAYTGELFFGEGSRLTVL.

This clone was seen only once. The V gene is TRBV4-3, the J gene TRBJ1-2, with D hard to call. There are 15 residues in the CDR3. Germline CDR1 and CDR2: LGHNA and YSLEER. V shed 2 bases and J shed 0 bases, with 10 bases lying between them. DNA for the CDR3: TGCGCCAGCAGCCAAACAGTGACTGCTAACTATGGCTACACCTTC. Protein product: CASSQTVTANYGYTF.